What follows are 8 T cell receptor beta chains derived from one specimen sequenced in a study of blood T cells in healthy people across ages. Then a second PCR, running about 6 to 12 cycles, was carried out with a sample-barcoded 5' primer and a J-beta primer mix. MiXCR, applied by TCRdb to the 5' RACE reads, yields one record per CDR3 protein. Of 800,000 to 1,000,000 distinct CDR3 sequences detected, approximately 49% appear once; the ten largest clones hold around an eighth. Sequencing was done on a sample of blood. These receptors were collected from a man aged 25 to 40 in good health.

The rearrangement links TRBV20-1 to TRBJ2-2, with D perhaps matching TRBD1 (6 bases). This CDR3 spans 14 amino acids. Germline V gives CDR1 DFQATT, CDR2 SNEGSKA (reference sequence). The V end lost 2 bases, the J end lost 2 bases, and 9 bases lay between the germline ends. The CDR3 here is CSARRTDNTGELFF. CDR3 coding DNA: TGCAGTGCTAGAAGGACAGACAACACCGGGGAGCTGTTTTTT.

The DNA of the CDR3 is TGTGCCAGCAGCTTAGGATGGCTATCCGGGGAGCTGTTTTTT. This codes for CASSLGWLSGELFF. The chain uses TRBV7-2 and TRBJ2-2, with D hard to call. Trimming shortened V by 1 base and J by 6 bases, and 9 bases separated the two germline ends. Looked up from germline, CDR1 is SGHTA and CDR2 is FQGNSA. The CDR3 is 14 residues long.

The chain carries TRBV7-2 and TRBJ2-3; tentative D call: TRBD1 (5 bases). The length of the CDR3 is 16 residues. In germline, CDR1 is SGHTA, CDR2 FQGNSA. V lost 1 base and J lost 0, with 11 bases in between. The CDR3 loop is CTSSLEGQHSTDTQYF. In DNA form, the CDR3 reads TGTACCAGCAGCTTAGAGGGGCAACACAGCACAGATACGCAGTATTTT.

The rearrangement joins TRBV29-1 to TRBJ2-3, with a weak D call TRBD1 (6 bases). Germline CDR1 and CDR2: SQVTM and ANQGSEA. V was shortened by 1 base and J by 4 bases, with 12 bases between the two germline ends. The length of the CDR3 is 14 residues. In DNA, the CDR3 is TGCAGCGTTGAAGGGACAGAGGGTCCAGATACGCAGTATTTT. Protein: CSVEGTEGPDTQYF.

This clonotype was counted between two and nine times. This chain uses TRBV6-5 with TRBJ1-1, with D possibly matching TRBD1 (5 bases). V was cut by 5 bases and J by 8 bases, with 18 bases left in between. The CDR3 totals 14 residues. Germline V gene data show CDR1 as MNHEY and CDR2 as SVGAGI. The CDR3 loop reads CASSLEGSAQEAFF. The CDR3 DNA reads as TGTGCCAGCAGTCTCGAGGGGTCGGCTCAAGAAGCTTTCTTT.

The rearrangement links TRBV7-3 to TRBJ2-3, with TRBD2 matching over 10 bases. The V and J ends lost 9 bases and 3 bases, in that order; junction bases with no gene match: 3. The CDR3 sequence is 13 residues long. Per the germline V gene, CDR1 is SGHTA and CDR2 is FQGTGA. The CDR3 sequence is CASNSGRTDTQYF. As DNA, the CDR3 is TGTGCCAGTAATAGCGGGAGGACAGATACGCAGTATTTT. Full variable domain (outside the CDR3, taken from reference TRBV7-3 and TRBJ2-3): GAGVSQTPSNKVTEKGKYVELRCDPISGHTALYWYRQSLGQGPEFLIYFQGTGAADDSGLPNDRFFAVRPEGSVSTLKIQRTERGDSAVYLCASNSGRTDTQYFGPGTRLTVL.

This clonotype appeared a few times. The chain recombines TRBV20-1 with TRBJ2-1, with 14 bases identical to TRBD2. The junction had 12 bases not matched to a gene; V was cut back by 5 bases and J by 6 bases. CDR1 is DFQATT and CDR2 is SNEGSKA in the germline V gene (reference sequence). CDR3 length equals 17 residues. The CDR3 DNA is TGCAGTGCTTTTATTCCACCGGGACTAGCGGGGGTCAATGAGCAGTTCTTC. It is translated as CSAFIPPGLAGVNEQFF.

The chain links TRBV4-3 to TRBJ1-2, with 9 bases matching TRBD1. The J segment lost 8 bases and the V segment lost 1 base, leaving 8 bases of the junction unmatched. The CDR3 has 15 amino acids. Germline values: CDR1 LGHNA, CDR2 YSLEER. CDR3: CASSQGTGAGYGYTF. DNA of the CDR3: TGCGCCAGCAGCCAAGGGACAGGGGCTGGCTACGGCTACACCTTC.